The clone carrying this T cell receptor (beta chain) was seen a handful of times. One entry per CDR3 protein results from TCRdb running MiXCR on the 5' RACE reads. The sample lists 500,000 to 650,000 distinct CDR3 sequences; about 13% were seen once. These data come from a study of T cells after yellow fever vaccination. Germline assignment: CDR1 KGHSH and CDR2 LQKENI. V lost 2 bases and J 6 bases, leaving 8 bases between the germline ends. The CDR3 is 13 amino acids. This chain joins TRBV18 and TRBJ2-4; D unresolved. This specimen consisted of PBMCs, obtained on the day of the yellow fever booster vaccination. The receptor was derived from a man in his thirties or forties who received the YFV17D yellow fever vaccine. CDR3 in amino acids: CASSPAPGNIQYF. CDR3 DNA: TGTGCCAGCTCACCAGCTCCCGGAAACATTCAGTACTTC.